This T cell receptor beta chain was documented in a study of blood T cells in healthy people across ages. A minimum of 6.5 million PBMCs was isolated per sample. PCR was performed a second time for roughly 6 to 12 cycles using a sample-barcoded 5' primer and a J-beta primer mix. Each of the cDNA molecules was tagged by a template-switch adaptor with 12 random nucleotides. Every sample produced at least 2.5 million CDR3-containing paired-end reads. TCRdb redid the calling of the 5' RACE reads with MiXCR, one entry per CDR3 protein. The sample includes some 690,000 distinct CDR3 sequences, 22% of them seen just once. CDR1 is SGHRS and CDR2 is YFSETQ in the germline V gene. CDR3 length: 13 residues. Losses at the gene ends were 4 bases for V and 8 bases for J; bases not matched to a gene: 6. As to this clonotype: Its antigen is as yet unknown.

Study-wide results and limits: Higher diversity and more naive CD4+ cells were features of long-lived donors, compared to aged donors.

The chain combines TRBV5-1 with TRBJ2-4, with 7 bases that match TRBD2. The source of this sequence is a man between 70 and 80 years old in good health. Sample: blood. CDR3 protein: CASSEMGRDIQYF. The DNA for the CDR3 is TGCGCCAGCAGCGAGATGGGGAGGGACATTCAGTACTTC.